This paragraph covers one TCR beta chain sequence. Its antigen is unknown. This sequence may be a read error, since a much larger clone differs from it by one base. Moderate-to-severe activity, CAS at least 3, NOSPECS at least 4 and duration under 3 months characterized donors with ophthalmopathy. This entry belongs to a study of Graves' ophthalmopathy and Graves' hyperthyroidism. Study overall: Prior to any treatment, peripheral blood was collected at the time of initial diagnosis. Study results and limitations: Blood also harbored most expanded thyroid clonotypes above 0.001 frequency. The model forecast ophthalmopathy progression, reaching roughly 71% sensitivity and around 73% specificity.

Trimming removed 2 bases from V and 15 bases from J; junction bases left unmatched: 7. This CDR3 has 11 residues. CDR1 is DFQATT, CDR2 SNEGSKA, per germline (reference sequence). TCR beta CDR3 amplification used RNA transcripts. First-round RT-PCR with HTBI primers preceded a second-round multiplex PCR. In TCRdb, the multiplex PCR reads were re-called with MiXCR into one record per CDR3 protein. The table includes approximately 700,000 distinct CDR3 sequences, roughly 40% detected once. Material: peripheral blood. J is TRBJ1-5 and V is TRBV20-1; 7 positions agree with TRBD1. The sequence was obtained from an adult man with Graves' ophthalmopathy. This chain's CDR3 is CSARSTGRLHF. CDR3 nucleotide sequence: TGCAGTGCTAGATCGACAGGGAGGCTGCATTTT.